Listed here are 24 T cell receptor beta chains from one sample, sequenced in a study of radiation and T cells in renal cell carcinoma (dated by TCRdb to about 2020). Preparation of the library involved the immunoSEQ multiplex PCR assay. TCRdb mirrors the immuneACCESS table, restricted to in-frame sequences. Some clones are absent from its copies; in checked studies, under half trace to an unresolved V gene, and the reason for the others is unknown. The sample contains around 140,000 clones, over 65% of them found a single time. The ten largest clones add up to approximately 22% of the sample. The sample's time point label is to be understood as: baseline pretreatment blood. The intended sense of this specimen's treatment or condition label: 15 Gy SBRT to primary tumor, nephrectomy 4 weeks later. Source: blood, taken from a patient whose treatment included radiotherapy and nephrectomy. All receptors derive from a woman aged 50 to 60 with renal cell carcinoma.

The V and J genes are TRBV6-1 and TRBJ2-7; TRBD2 is a possible D gene (5 bases). CDR1 and CDR2 (germline): MNHNS, SASEGT. The V gene lost 4 bases and the J gene lost 3 bases, with 13 bases spanning the gap. This CDR3 region has 14 residues. In DNA, the CDR3 is TGTGCCAGCAGTGTGACGGGATGGAGCTACGAGCAGTACTTC. Residues: CASSVTGWSYEQYF.

The CDR3 DNA follows: TGTGCCAGCAGGCCGACAGTTAACTATGGCTACACCTTC. Protein sequence: CASRPTVNYGYTF. The chain recombines TRBV6-5 with TRBJ1-2, with a tentative D call TRBD1 (5 bases). The germline gives CDR1 MNHEY, CDR2 SVGAGI. The CDR3 covers 13 residues. V dropped 6 bases and J dropped 1 base, with 9 bases sitting between them.

This sequence joins TRBV7-2 and TRBJ1-5, with 8 bases that match TRBD1. The CDR3 consists of 15 residues. Germline-derived CDR1 and CDR2 are SGHTA and FQGNSA. With V trimmed by 4 bases and J by 2 bases, 4 bases remained unmatched. CDR3 nucleotides: TGTGCCAGCAGCTCGCAACAGGGGGGCAATCAGCCCCAGCATTTT. Translating gives CASSSQQGGNQPQHF.

This clone was observed once. This rearrangement joins TRBV7-2 to TRBJ2-1; the D is unclear. Germline V CDR1 and CDR2: SGHTA, FQGNSA. V shed 4 bases and J shed 3 bases, with 13 bases lying between them. The CDR3 extends over 15 amino acids. This chain's CDR3 is CASSSQDLRYNEQFF. CDR3 in DNA: TGTGCCAGCAGCTCGCAGGACCTACGCTACAATGAGCAGTTCTTC.

The V gene is TRBV19, the J gene TRBJ2-1, with TRBD2 identical over 11 bases. Germline loops: CDR1 LNHDA, CDR2 SQIVND (reference sequence). The CDR3 runs to 15 residues. V shed 6 bases and J 7 bases; nucleotides not matched to a gene: 8. In DNA, the CDR3 is TGTGCCAGTAGCACTAGCGGGAGCCCCGTTAATGAGCAGTTCTTC. This encodes CASSTSGSPVNEQFF. Full variable domain (rest looked up from reference TRBV19 and TRBJ2-1): DGGITQSPKYLFRKEGQNVTLSCEQNLNHDAMYWYRQDPGQGLRLIYYSQIVNDFQKGDIAEGYSVSREKKESFPLTVTSAQKNPTAFYLCASSTSGSPVNEQFFGPGTRLTVL.

CDR3 DNA sequence: TGTGCCAGCTCACCAGACTCGAGGAACACCATATATTTT. It specifies CASSPDSRNTIYF. The rearrangement joins TRBV18 to TRBJ1-3; D call uncertain. The CDR3 runs to 13 residues. Trimming removed 2 bases from V and 7 bases from J, with 9 bases in between. Germline values: CDR1 KGHSH, CDR2 LQKENI.

The chain employs TRBV5-1 and TRBJ2-1, with D perhaps assigned TRBD1 or TRBD2 (5 bases each). The germline V gene encodes CDR1 SGHRS and CDR2 YFSETQ. This CDR3 region has 15 residues. V lost 4 bases and J 4 bases, leaving 15 bases between the germline ends. CDR3 DNA sequence: TGCGCCAGCAGCCTAGACGGGACCGAGTACAATGAGCAGTTCTTC. It yields the protein CASSLDGTEYNEQFF.

CDR3 nucleotide sequence: TGTGCCTGGACATCGGGACAGGCTTTTGATGGCTACACCTTC. The encoded protein is CAWTSGQAFDGYTF. This sequence joins TRBV30 and TRBJ1-2, with TRBD1 identical over 8 bases. J was trimmed by 6 bases and V by 4 bases; bases with no gene match: 10. Per germline, CDR1 GTSNPN and CDR2 SVGIG (reference sequence). The CDR3 consists of 14 residues. Using reference TRBV30 and TRBJ1-2 for the parts outside the CDR3, the full variable domain is SQTIHQWPATLVQPVGSPLSLECTVEGTSNPNLYWYRQAAGRGLQLLFYSVGIGQISSEVPQNLSASRPQDRQFILSSKKLLLSDSGFYLCAWTSGQAFDGYTFGSGTRLTVV.

The V and J genes are TRBV4-3 and TRBJ1-2, with 7 positions matching TRBD1. V was clipped by 4 bases and J by 4 bases; unmatched bases: 9. This CDR3 region has 15 residues. Germline loops: CDR1 LGHNA, CDR2 YSLEER. CDR3 sequence: CASSLAAGQLYGYTF. As DNA, the CDR3 is TGCGCCAGCAGCCTAGCAGCGGGACAGCTCTATGGCTACACCTTC.

In its sample, this clone was seen a few times. The V gene is TRBV4-2, the J gene TRBJ2-7; D not resolved. Germline-derived CDR1 and CDR2 are LGHNA and YNFKEQ. The V end lost 3 bases, the J end lost 6 bases, and 18 bases lay between the germline ends. The CDR3 sequence is 15 residues long. Written as DNA, the CDR3 is TGTGCCAGCAGCCAGGACGGCGGCGGCAGTAGCGAGCAGTACTTC. This translates into CASSQDGGGSSEQYF.

This chain connects TRBV7-9 to TRBJ2-7, with 9 bases matching TRBD1. The CDR3 extends over 13 amino acids. The germline CDR1 and CDR2 sequences are SEHNR and FQNEAQ (reference sequence). V trimming: 5 bases; J trimming: 7 bases; junction bases outside the gene matches: 6. The CDR3 is CASSPGQGGEQYF. The CDR3 DNA reads as TGTGCCAGCAGCCCGGGACAGGGAGGAGAGCAGTACTTC. The whole variable domain, filled in from reference TRBV7-9 and TRBJ2-7, reads DTGVSQNPRHKITKRGQNVTFRCDPISEHNRLYWYRQTLGQGPEFLTYFQNEAQLEKSRLLSDRFSAERPKGSFSTLEIQRTEQGDSAMYLCASSPGQGGEQYFGPGTRLTVT.

This clone has only one observation. The V call is TRBV15, the J call TRBJ1-1; a weak D match, TRBD1 (5 bases). V was trimmed by 3 bases and J by 0 bases, leaving 8 bases between them. CDR3 length: 14 amino acids. Germline V gives CDR1 LNHNV, CDR2 YYDKDF (reference sequence). The chain's CDR3 is CATSRGQVNTEAFF. The CDR3 DNA follows: TGTGCCACCAGCAGGGGGCAAGTGAACACTGAAGCTTTCTTT. Filled out from reference TRBV15 and TRBJ1-1, the complete variable domain reads DAMVIQNPRYQVTQFGKPVTLSCSQTLNHNVMYWYQQKSSQAPKLLFHYYDKDFNNEADTPDNFQSRRPNTSFCFLDIRSPGLGDTAMYLCATSRGQVNTEAFFGQGTRLTVV.

This clone was counted once. This chain connects TRBV7-2 to TRBJ1-4; perhaps TRBD1 as D (5 bases). The germline V gene has CDR1 SGHTA and CDR2 FQGNSA. Trimming pared 4 bases from V and 15 bases from J, leaving 21 bases between. The CDR3 is 14 amino acids. CDR3 region: CASSSALGPLRMFF. In DNA form, the CDR3 reads TGTGCCAGCAGCTCAGCTTTGGGACCCCTGAGAATGTTTTTT.

This chain links TRBV27 with TRBJ2-7; no definite D call. Germline V gives CDR1 MNHEY, CDR2 SMNVEV (reference sequence). Deletions cut 5 bases from V and 5 bases from J, with 7 bases between. This CDR3 is 11 amino acids long. CDR3 sequence: CASSHLDEQYF. The CDR3 nucleotides read TGTGCCAGCAGTCACTTGGACGAGCAGTACTTC.

This rearrangement joins TRBV7-6 to TRBJ2-4, with TRBD1 identical over 10 bases. The CDR3 has 15 residues. In germline, CDR1 is SGHVS, CDR2 FNYEAQ. The junction had 8 bases not matched to a gene; V was cut back by 5 bases and J by 7 bases. The CDR3 loop is CASSPTGGPWNIQYF. CDR3 coding DNA: TGTGCCAGCAGCCCGACAGGGGGCCCCTGGAACATTCAGTACTTC.

This chain uses TRBV4-1 with TRBJ2-2, with 13 positions matching TRBD2. The V segment lost 1 base and the J segment 7 bases; nucleotides outside the gene matches: 9. Germline V gene lookup returns CDR1 MGHRA and CDR2 YSYEKL. There are 18 residues in the CDR3. CDR3 region: CASSQGGLAGVGVGELFF. CDR3 nucleotide sequence: TGCGCCAGCAGCCAAGGAGGACTAGCGGGAGTCGGGGTCGGGGAGCTGTTTTTT.

This chain links TRBV9 with TRBJ2-1, with D possibly matching TRBD2 (6 bases). Trimming removed 0 bases at V and 5 bases at J, with 9 bases between. CDR3 length: 14 amino acids. Germline values: CDR1 SGDLS, CDR2 YYNGEE. CDR3 region: CASSVERVNNEQFF. CDR3 DNA sequence: TGTGCCAGCAGCGTAGAGCGGGTGAACAATGAGCAGTTCTTC.

This rearrangement joins TRBV5-6 to TRBJ2-1; D gene unclear. V was shortened by 1 base and J by 14 bases, with 13 bases between the two germline ends. The germline V gene has CDR1 SGHDT and CDR2 YYEEEE. This CDR3 comprises 12 residues. The CDR3 DNA reads as TGTGCCAGCAGCTTGCCAGCCAGGACCGAGTTCTTC. Translating gives CASSLPARTEFF.

This clone has just a few counts. This chain connects TRBV30 to TRBJ1-4; no clear D. The V end lost 0 bases, the J end lost 4 bases, and 9 bases lay between the germline ends. The germline V gene encodes CDR1 GTSNPN and CDR2 SVGIG (reference sequence). CDR3 size: 14 residues. In nucleotides, the CDR3 is TGTGCCTGGAGTGTACTCGCCGGTAATGAAAAACTGTTTTTT. Protein sequence: CAWSVLAGNEKLFF.

This rearrangement joins TRBV7-2 to TRBJ1-2; no firm D call. Trimming removed 5 bases from V and 4 bases from J, with 11 bases in between. This CDR3 has 13 amino acids. CDR1 and CDR2 from the germline V gene are SGHTA and FQGNSA. The CDR3 sequence: CASSTGLSYGYTF. The DNA of the CDR3 is TGTGCCAGCAGCACTGGACTGTCCTATGGCTACACCTTC.

The rearrangement uses TRBV28 and TRBJ2-7; D gene ambiguous. The CDR3 spans 12 residues. CDR1 is MDHEN, CDR2 SYDVKM, per germline. The V and J ends lost 5 bases and 12 bases respectively, with 17 bases between them. The CDR3: CASSLPTPDVYF. CDR3 in DNA: TGTGCCAGCAGTCTCCCAACTCCGGACGTGTACTTC.

CDR3 protein: CASSLGQGHVYTF. CDR3 DNA sequence: TGTGCCAGCAGCTTGGGGCAGGGCCACGTCTACACCTTC. The chain recombines TRBV7-9 with TRBJ1-2, with D perhaps matching TRBD1 (5 bases). Per germline, CDR1 SEHNR and CDR2 FQNEAQ (reference sequence). With 3 bases removed from V and 10 bases from J, the gap between germline ends came to 15 bases. CDR3 length: 13 residues.

The gene calls are TRBV10-1 and TRBJ2-7, with D possibly being TRBD1 or TRBD2 (6 bases each). V shed 4 bases and J shed 7 bases, with 17 bases lying between them. Germline V gives CDR1 WNHNN, CDR2 SYGVQD (reference sequence). This CDR3 spans 14 amino acids. The CDR3 here is CASSAYRDGGEQYF. The CDR3, as DNA: TGCGCCAGCAGTGCTTACAGGGACGGAGGGGAGCAGTACTTC.

V and J are TRBV20-1 and TRBJ1-1, with a weak D call TRBD1 (5 bases). Trimming stripped 6 bases from V and 8 bases from J, with 13 bases between. Per the germline V gene, CDR1 is DFQATT and CDR2 is SNEGSKA (reference sequence). The CDR3 is 11 amino acids. CDR3 sequence (DNA): TGCAGTGCCAAACAACAGGAGGAAGCTTTCTTT. Protein sequence: CSAKQQEEAFF.